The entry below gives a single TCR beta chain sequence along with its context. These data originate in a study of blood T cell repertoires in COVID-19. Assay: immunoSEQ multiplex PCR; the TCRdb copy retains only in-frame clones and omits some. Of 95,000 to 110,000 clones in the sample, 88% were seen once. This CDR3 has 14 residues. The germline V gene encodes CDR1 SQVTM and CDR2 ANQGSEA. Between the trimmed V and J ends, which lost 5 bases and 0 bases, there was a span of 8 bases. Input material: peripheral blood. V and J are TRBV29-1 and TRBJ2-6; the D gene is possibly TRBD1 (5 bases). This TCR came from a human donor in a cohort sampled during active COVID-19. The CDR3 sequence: CSVLQASGANVLTF. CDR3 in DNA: TGCAGCGTTCTACAGGCCTCTGGGGCCAACGTCCTGACTTTC.